These 8 T cell receptor beta chains originate from one sample sequenced in a study. TCRdb recomputed calls from the RT-PCR reads with MiXCR, one row per CDR3 protein. The sample yields about 680,000 distinct CDR3 sequences, 13% to 15% seen once. Sequenced input: memory CD4+ T cells from blood. Receptors originate from a female donor in good health, serving as a healthy control.

This clonotype has only a few counts. The chain employs TRBV20-1 and TRBJ1-1; 7 bases map to TRBD1. The CDR3 consists of 13 residues. The germline V gene has CDR1 DFQATT and CDR2 SNEGSKA (reference sequence). The junction had 9 bases not matched to a gene; V was cut back by 6 bases and J by 5 bases. The CDR3 protein is CSALHQGGTEAFF. The CDR3 DNA reads as TGCAGTGCGCTGCACCAGGGGGGAACTGAAGCTTTCTTT.

A few counts support this clonotype. The chain links TRBV2 to TRBJ1-3; tentatively, D is TRBD1 (6 bases). The CDR3 consists of 13 residues. CDR1 and CDR2 (germline): SNHLY, FYNNEI. CDR3 protein: CGGLGQSGNTIYF. The CDR3 nucleotides read TGTGGGGGACTGGGACAATCTGGAAACACCATATATTTT.

There are many counts of this clonotype. The rearrangement uses TRBV19 and TRBJ2-7; D is possibly TRBD1 (5 bases). The ends were cut back, 3 bases at V and 1 base at J, with 10 bases in the middle. CDR1 and CDR2 from the germline V gene are LNHDA and SQIVND (reference sequence). This CDR3 contains 14 residues. Here the CDR3 reads CASSISRVSYEQYF. The CDR3 DNA is TGTGCCAGTAGTATTTCCAGGGTGTCCTACGAGCAGTACTTC.

V is TRBV6-1 and J is TRBJ2-2; D may be TRBD2 (6 bases). V gave up 7 bases and J gave up 0 bases, with 12 bases separating them. The germline V gene encodes CDR1 MNHNS and CDR2 SASEGT. The CDR3 is 15 amino acids. The CDR3 is CASTQDYTNTGELFF. Here the CDR3 DNA reads TGTGCCAGCACTCAGGACTACACGAACACCGGGGAGCTGTTTTTT.

This clonotype was seen ten or more times. The chain has TRBV5-1 and TRBJ2-5; D remains ambiguous. Germline values: CDR1 SGHRS, CDR2 YFSETQ. The CDR3 contains 13 residues. Trimming removed 7 bases at V and 4 bases at J, with 14 bases between. The CDR3 DNA is TGCGCCAGCCGGTACTCGACGCCAGAGACCCAGTACTTC. Translated, it gives CASRYSTPETQYF. Combining the CDR3 with reference TRBV5-1 and TRBJ2-5 gives the whole variable domain KAGVTQTPRYLIKTRGQQVTLSCSPISGHRSVSWYQQTPGQGLQFLFEYFSETQRNKGNFPGRFSGRQFSNSRSEMNVSTLELGDSALYLCASRYSTPETQYFGPGTRLLVL.

This clonotype came up many times. J is TRBJ2-5 and V is TRBV4-3; a weak D match, TRBD1 (5 bases). Trimming removed 1 base at V and 1 base at J, with 10 bases between. The CDR3 totals 15 residues. Germline V gene data show CDR1 as LGHNA and CDR2 as YSLEER. The CDR3 here is CASSQAPDSQETQYF. The CDR3 nucleotides read TGCGCCAGCAGCCAAGCCCCCGACAGCCAAGAGACCCAGTACTTC.

This clonotype was counted between two and nine times. V is TRBV5-6 and J is TRBJ2-5; 7 bases are a match to TRBD1. J gave up 2 bases and V 9 bases, and 7 bases lay outside the gene matches. Germline V gives CDR1 SGHDT, CDR2 YYEEEE. CDR3 length: 13 amino acids. CDR3 sequence reads: CAISRDRQETQYF. The CDR3 nucleotides read TGTGCCATTTCTAGGGACAGACAAGAGACCCAGTACTTC.

This clonotype was seen repeatedly, ten times or more. The chain recombines TRBV5-1 with TRBJ2-5; D gene uncertain. In germline, CDR1 is SGHRS, CDR2 YFSETQ. Trimming shortened V by 6 bases and J by 4 bases, and 10 bases separated the two germline ends. The CDR3 has 12 amino acids. The CDR3 protein is CASTQGRETQYF. CDR3 coding DNA: TGCGCCAGCACACAAGGTCGAGAGACCCAGTACTTC.